The entry below gives a single T cell receptor beta chain sequence along with its context. The sample comes from a study of blood T cell repertoires in COVID-19. About the study: Sample material is recorded as cDNA or gDNA derived from T cells, B-cell-depleted T cells, or PBMCs.

Per the study methods: Cell counts per sample came from amplifying reference gene primers. TCRdb's table, derived via immunoSEQ multiplex PCR, lists solely in-frame clones and lacks some. That table gives V, J and clone size, and the DNA gave D and trimming. Of 270,000 or so clones listed, under 90% are singletons. CDR1 and CDR2 from the germline V gene are WSHSY and SAAADI. Trimming removed 5 bases from V and 4 bases from J; junction bases left unmatched: 6. The CDR3 runs to 14 residues. The chain employs TRBV10-2 and TRBJ2-5; TRBD1 agrees at 8 bases. Sequenced input: peripheral blood. The source is a woman in her 40s who had recovered from COVID-19. The chain's CDR3 is CASSLGQGAETQYF. The CDR3 DNA reads as TGCGCCAGCAGTCTGGGGCAGGGGGCAGAGACCCAGTACTTC.